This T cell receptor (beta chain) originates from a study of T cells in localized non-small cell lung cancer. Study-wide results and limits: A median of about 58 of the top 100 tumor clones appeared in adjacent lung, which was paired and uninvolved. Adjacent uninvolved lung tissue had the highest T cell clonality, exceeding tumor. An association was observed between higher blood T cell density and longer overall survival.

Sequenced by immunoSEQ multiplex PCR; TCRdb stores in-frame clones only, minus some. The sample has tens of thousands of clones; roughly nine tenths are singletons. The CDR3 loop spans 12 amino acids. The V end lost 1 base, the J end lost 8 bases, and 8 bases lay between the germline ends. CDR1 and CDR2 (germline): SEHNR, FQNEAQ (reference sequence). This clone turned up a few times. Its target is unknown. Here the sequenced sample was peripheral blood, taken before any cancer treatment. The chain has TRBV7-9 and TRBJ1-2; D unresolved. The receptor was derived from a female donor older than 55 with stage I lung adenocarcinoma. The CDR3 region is CASSLELRGYTF. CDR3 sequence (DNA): TGTGCCAGCAGCTTAGAGTTGCGCGGCTACACCTTC.